This TCR beta chain was recovered during a study of vaccination and CD4 T cells after COVID-19. Treatment described: roughly 10-day PBMC culture with coronavirus spike peptide pools or control peptides (ViraFEST assay). Note on this clonotype: Its target is unknown.

Oncomine TCR Beta short-read sequencing was applied to DNA from cultured CD4+ T cells. One entry per CDR3 protein results from TCRdb running MiXCR on the PCR reads. The sample contains roughly 15,000 distinct CDR3 sequences, roughly two fifths of which appear only once. Germline V gene sequence: CDR1 SGHNT, CDR2 YYREEE (reference sequence). V shed 4 bases and J shed 7 bases, with 21 bases lying between them. This CDR3 comprises 15 residues. Material: CD4+ T cells from blood, cultured in vitro. This sequence originates from a human donor who had recovered from COVID-19. The V call is TRBV5-4, the J call TRBJ2-7; D is perhaps TRBD1 (5 bases). CDR3 nucleotides: TGTGCCAGCAGCCTCGGACAAAACCCCCTTACGGAGCAGTACTTC. This encodes CASSLGQNPLTEQYF.